This TCR beta chain was documented in a study of identical twins. TCRdb used MiXCR to reprocess the 5' RACE reads, holding one entry per CDR3 protein. The sample carries some 500,000 distinct CDR3 sequences, roughly 9.5% recorded once. The same specimen was also included in a second study, on yellow fever vaccine responses in identical twins.

This receptor was obtained from a woman aged 18-35 years in good health. The sequencing sample was made of PBMCs.

CDR3 nucleotides: TGTGCCAGCAACCCACCCCCGGGTTCTGGGGCCAACGTCCTGACTTTC. Translating gives CASNPPPGSGANVLTF. This chain uses TRBV6-2 or TRBV6-3 with TRBJ2-6, with D unresolved. The CDR3 runs to 16 residues. Looked up from germline, CDR1 is MNHEY and CDR2 is SVGEGT. Trimming cost V 7 bases and J 1 base, with 14 bases left between them.